Shown below are 10 T cell receptor beta chains from a single sample sequenced in a study of blood T cell repertoires in COVID-19. TCRdb's copy holds only in-frame clones and misses some; the assay was immunoSEQ multiplex PCR. The table records roughly 250,000 clones, 65% to 85% of them present only once. Sequences were obtained from peripheral blood. These receptors originate from a person between 70 and 80 years old with COVID-19, enrolled during active disease.

This clone was counted only a few times. The chain has TRBV28 and TRBJ1-3; TRBD1 aligns across 8 bases. Germline V gene lookup returns CDR1 MDHEN and CDR2 SYDVKM. J gave up 2 bases and V 6 bases, and 3 bases lay outside the gene matches. The CDR3 is 14 residues long. DNA of the CDR3: TGTGCCAGCAGACCGACAGGGGCTGGAAACACCATATATTTT. It codes for CASRPTGAGNTIYF.

The V call is TRBV3-1 (or the pseudogene TRBV3-2), the J call TRBJ1-2, with D hard to call. Trimming took off 4 bases at V and 7 bases at J, with 10 bases between the two ends. CDR1 LGHDT and CDR2 YNNKEL come from the germline V gene (reference sequence). The CDR3 has 12 amino acids. In DNA form, the CDR3 reads TGTGCCAGCAGCCCGCCATGGGCTGGCTACACCTTC. This encodes CASSPPWAGYTF.

CDR3 sequence reads: CASKRGSSYNEQFF. CDR3 bases: TGTGCCAGCAAAAGGGGGAGCTCCTACAATGAGCAGTTCTTC. The chain has TRBV25-1 and TRBJ2-1, with a tentative D call TRBD1 (6 bases). The CDR3 is 14 amino acids. From germline, CDR1 is MGHDK and CDR2 SYGVNS. The germline V and J ends were trimmed by 7 bases and 0 bases, with 10 bases remaining between them.

The genes are TRBV29-1 and TRBJ1-2; D might be TRBD1 (6 bases). The V gene lost 5 bases and the J gene lost 2 bases, with 6 bases spanning the gap. The CDR3 totals 11 residues. CDR1 SQVTM and CDR2 ANQGSEA come from the germline V gene. The CDR3 region is CSVTGNYGYTF. The DNA of the CDR3 is TGCAGCGTTACAGGGAACTATGGCTACACCTTC.

The chain has TRBV29-1 and TRBJ2-3, with TRBD1 matching over 10 bases. V was pared by 7 bases and J by 4 bases, with 5 bases of the junction left unmatched. Germline CDR1 and CDR2: SQVTM and ANQGSEA. The CDR3 loop spans 13 amino acids. The CDR3 here is CSGGTGDADTQYF. Written as DNA, the CDR3 is TGCAGCGGCGGGACAGGGGACGCAGATACGCAGTATTTT.

The chain combines TRBV30 with TRBJ2-7, with TRBD1 matching over 11 bases. With 2 bases clipped from V and 6 bases from J, the junction kept 9 bases outside the gene matches. Germline assignment: CDR1 GTSNPN and CDR2 SVGIG (reference sequence). The CDR3 is 15 residues long. The CDR3 sequence: CAWSLLRTGGFEQYF. The CDR3 coding sequence is TGTGCCTGGAGTCTCTTGAGGACAGGGGGCTTCGAGCAGTACTTC.

This sequence joins TRBV19 and TRBJ2-3; D is unresolved. Germline CDR1 reads LNHDA; CDR2 reads SQIVND (reference sequence). The CDR3 has 15 amino acids. V lost 5 bases to trimming and J lost 3 bases, with 15 bases between them. CDR3 sequence (DNA): TGTGCCAGTAGTCCCCCTCTTTTCCGGACAGATACGCAGTATTTT. Translating it yields CASSPPLFRTDTQYF.

J is TRBJ2-2 and V is TRBV12-3 or TRBV12-4; TRBD1 might be the D (5 bases). Trimming left V 3 bases short and J 6 bases short, with 8 bases between. The CDR3 length is 13 residues. CDR3 coding DNA: TGTGCCAGCAGTTTCGACAGTGCCGGGGAGCTGTTTTTT. Its protein is CASSFDSAGELFF.

This clone was counted a few times. This sample includes further DNA sequences coding for the same CDR3. This chain links TRBV6-5 with TRBJ1-5; TRBD1 aligns across 9 bases. The germline gives CDR1 MNHEY, CDR2 SVGAGI. The trim removed 5 bases at V and 2 bases at J, leaving 4 bases unmatched. This CDR3 comprises 15 residues. Here the CDR3 DNA reads TGTGCCAGCAGTCGGACAGGGGTAGGCAATCAGCCCCAGCATTTT. Translated, it gives CASSRTGVGNQPQHF.

The genes are TRBV4-3 and TRBJ2-3; TRBD1 might be the D (6 bases). Germline V gene sequence: CDR1 LGHNA, CDR2 YSLEER. The CDR3 extends over 14 amino acids. V was trimmed by 3 bases and J by 9 bases, leaving 16 bases between them. The CDR3 loop reads CASSQGQTGGTQYF. CDR3 DNA: TGCGCCAGCAGCCAGGGCCAGACAGGCGGGACGCAGTATTTT.